These 32 T cell receptor beta chains were sequenced from one sample in a study of blood T cell repertoires in COVID-19. Assay used: immunoSEQ multiplex PCR; TCRdb lists only in-frame clones, some missing. The table shows 250,000 to 300,000 clones, with around four fifths occurring only once. Material: peripheral blood. Receptors originate from a man in his sixties who had recovered from COVID-19.

This chain joins TRBV11-3 and TRBJ2-2; 7 nucleotides align to TRBD2. V lost 2 bases to trimming and J lost 7 bases; unmatched junction nucleotides: 13. The V gene's germline CDR1 is SGHNT and CDR2 YENEEA. The CDR3 loop spans 17 amino acids. The DNA of the CDR3 is TGTGCCAGCAGCTTACGGGGAGGGACCCTAAGGAACGGGGAGCTGTTTTTT. This gives the protein CASSLRGGTLRNGELFF. Using reference TRBV11-3 and TRBJ2-2 for the parts outside the CDR3, the full variable domain is EAGVVQSPRYKIIEKKQPVAFWCNPISGHNTLYWYLQNLGQGPELLIRYENEEAVDDSQLPKDRFSAERLKGVDSTLKIQPAELGDSAVYLCASSLRGGTLRNGELFFGEGSRLTVL.

The chain employs TRBV6-6 and TRBJ1-3; tentative D call: TRBD1 (6 bases). Germline lookup yields CDR1 MNHNY and CDR2 SVGAGI (reference sequence). This CDR3 is 16 amino acids long. Trimming pared 6 bases from V and 0 bases from J, leaving 15 bases between. CDR3 region: CASRIDRTGSGNTIYF. As DNA, the CDR3 is TGTGCCAGCAGGATCGACAGGACCGGCTCTGGAAACACCATATATTTT.

The V and J genes are TRBV7-8 and TRBJ2-2; TRBD2 aligns across 10 bases. Germline trimming cut 1 base from V and 16 bases from J; bases unmatched to any gene: 12. Germline V lookup: CDR1 SGHVS, CDR2 FQNEAQ. The CDR3 runs to 15 residues. CDR3: CASSLERTSGQRGFF. The DNA of the CDR3 is TGTGCCAGCAGCTTAGAGAGGACTAGCGGCCAAAGGGGGTTTTTT.

V gene TRBV29-1 combines with J gene TRBJ2-2; D possibly corresponds to TRBD1 (6 bases). CDR1 is SQVTM, CDR2 ANQGSEA, per germline. The CDR3 totals 14 residues. With 4 bases removed from V and 1 base from J, the gap between germline ends came to 10 bases. This chain's CDR3 is CSVVDRQNTGELFF. CDR3 in DNA: TGCAGCGTTGTAGACAGGCAGAACACCGGGGAGCTGTTTTTT.

Only a few counts were recorded for this clone. The rearrangement links TRBV30 to TRBJ2-2; 7 bases line up with TRBD2. Trimming removed 4 bases from V and 7 bases from J; junction bases left unmatched: 9. The CDR3 runs 14 residues. Germline CDR1 is GTSNPN and CDR2 is SVGIG (reference sequence). The CDR3 here is CAWNWGRAVGELFF. The CDR3 DNA sequence: TGTGCCTGGAACTGGGGGAGGGCTGTCGGGGAGCTGTTTTTT.

The chain is built from TRBV7-9 and TRBJ2-1; TRBD2 agrees at 8 bases. Germline lookup yields CDR1 SEHNR and CDR2 FQNEAQ (reference sequence). The CDR3 totals 12 residues. Trimming cost V 5 bases and J 15 bases; bases outside gene matches: 9. CDR3 sequence (DNA): TGTGCCAGCAGCAGCCAGCGGGAGCGGACGTTCTTC. Its translation: CASSSQRERTFF.

The chain carries TRBV25-1 and TRBJ2-3, with TRBD1 matching over 8 bases. V lost 8 bases to trimming and J lost 6 bases; unmatched junction nucleotides: 4. Germline assignment: CDR1 MGHDK and CDR2 SYGVNS. CDR3 length: 12 amino acids. The CDR3 spells CASGRGLDTQYF. DNA of the CDR3: TGTGCCAGCGGCAGGGGGCTGGATACGCAGTATTTT.

There are a few counts of this clone. The CDR3: CAWSAWGEEQYF. The CDR3 region has the DNA TGTGCCTGGAGTGCTTGGGGAGAAGAGCAGTACTTC. The chain recombines TRBV30 with TRBJ2-7, with a weak D call TRBD2 (5 bases). Trimming left V 1 base short and J 7 bases short, with 11 bases between. CDR3 length: 12 amino acids. The germline V gene encodes CDR1 GTSNPN and CDR2 SVGIG (reference sequence).

The count of this clone is one. V is TRBV6-1 and J is TRBJ1-1, with 8 bases aligning to TRBD1. J gave up 10 bases and V 2 bases, and 9 bases lay outside the gene matches. The germline CDR1 and CDR2 sequences are MNHNS and SASEGT. CDR3 length: 14 amino acids. As DNA, the CDR3 is TGTGCCAGCAGTGAACGGGCAGGGGGCCGGGGAGCTTTCTTT. Its translation is CASSERAGGRGAFF.

As regards this clone: Other DNA sequences in the same sample also yield this CDR3. The chain recombines TRBV3-1 (or the pseudogene TRBV3-2) with TRBJ1-6; D is undetermined. The CDR3 spans 14 residues. Looked up from germline, CDR1 is LGHDT and CDR2 is YNNKEL (reference sequence). V shed 1 base and J shed 6 bases, with 7 bases lying between them. The CDR3, as DNA: TGTGCCAGCAGCCAAGTTGCGGGTAATTCACCCCTCCACTTT. Encoded protein: CASSQVAGNSPLHF.

The J gene is TRBJ1-1, the V gene TRBV5-1; TRBD1 is a possible D gene (6 bases). Germline CDR1 is SGHRS and CDR2 is YFSETQ. The ends were cut back, 0 bases at V and 7 bases at J, with 10 bases in the middle. This CDR3 spans 13 amino acids. In nucleotides, the CDR3 is TGCGCCAGCAGCTTGGTGGGGGCGAATGAAGCTTTCTTT. Its translation is CASSLVGANEAFF.

For the CDR3, the DNA is TGTGCCAGCAGTTTATATTATCCAGGGGGTACCTACAATGAGCAGTTCTTC. It yields the protein CASSLYYPGGTYNEQFF. The gene calls are TRBV27 and TRBJ2-1; 7 nucleotides line up with TRBD1. J was trimmed by 2 bases and V by 1 base; bases with no gene match: 8. This CDR3 has 17 residues. Germline V gene sequence: CDR1 MNHEY, CDR2 SMNVEV (reference sequence).

The V and J genes are TRBV20-1 and TRBJ2-5; D not resolved. CDR1 DFQATT and CDR2 SNEGSKA come from the germline V gene (reference sequence). The CDR3 covers 13 residues. The ends were cut back, 3 bases at V and 5 bases at J, with 13 bases in the middle. CDR3 region: CSASDTAGETQYF. The CDR3 nucleotides are TGCAGTGCTAGTGACACCGCCGGGGAGACCCAGTACTTC.

This chain links TRBV12-3 or TRBV12-4 with TRBJ1-3, with D perhaps matching TRBD1 (5 bases). The CDR3 totals 13 residues. V was cut by 10 bases and J by 0 bases, with 10 bases left in between. In DNA form, the CDR3 reads TGTGCCACCCGACAGTCCTCTGGAAACACCATATATTTT. Translating it yields CATRQSSGNTIYF.

This clone turned up a few times. The chain is built from TRBV5-1 and TRBJ1-1, with a possible D match to TRBD1 (5 bases). CDR1 and CDR2 from the germline V gene are SGHRS and YFSETQ. Trimming stripped 4 bases from V and 3 bases from J, with 19 bases between. The CDR3 loop spans 16 amino acids. The CDR3: CASSPRGGTGDTEAFF. CDR3 bases: TGCGCCAGCAGCCCCCGTGGGGGGACCGGCGACACTGAAGCTTTCTTT.

The rearrangement joins TRBV9 to TRBJ2-2; 8 nucleotides align to TRBD1. V gave up 7 bases and J gave up 5 bases; unmatched junction bases: 7. CDR3 size: 14 residues. Germline V gene data show CDR1 as SGDLS and CDR2 as YYNGEE. The CDR3 is CASATGGRTGELFF. The CDR3 nucleotides read TGTGCCAGCGCCACAGGGGGGCGAACCGGGGAGCTGTTTTTT. Full variable domain (rest looked up from reference TRBV9 and TRBJ2-2): DSGVTQTPKHLITATGQRVTLRCSPRSGDLSVYWYQQSLDQGLQFLIQYYNGEERAKGNILERFSAQQFPDLHSELNLSSLELGDSALYFCASATGGRTGELFFGEGSRLTVL.

V usage is TRBV6-1 and J usage is TRBJ1-1; tentative D call: TRBD1 (6 bases). The germline gives CDR1 MNHNS, CDR2 SASEGT. V lost 2 bases and J 5 bases, leaving 15 bases between the germline ends. The CDR3 runs 15 residues. For the CDR3, the DNA is TGTGCCAGCAGTGAAACGAGAGGGGGAAGTACTGAAGCTTTCTTT. Residues: CASSETRGGSTEAFF.

The chain links TRBV11-3 to TRBJ2-4; 8 bases agree with TRBD1. The CDR3 runs to 18 residues. Trimming took 5 bases from V and 3 from J; bases not matched to a gene: 15. Germline lookup yields CDR1 SGHNT and CDR2 YENEEA. The chain's CDR3 is CASSASATGEDGKNIQYF. For the CDR3, the DNA is TGTGCCAGCAGCGCATCTGCGACAGGGGAGGACGGCAAAAACATTCAGTACTTC.

This clone was observed a single time. The junction does not match germline at one end; this may be a read error. The chain joins TRBV2 to TRBJ1-6; TRBD1 agrees at 10 bases. Looked up from germline, CDR1 is SNHLY and CDR2 is FYNNEI. The CDR3 runs to 15 residues. The CDR3 DNA follows: TGTGCCAGCAGGGAAGGACAGGGGGGGAATTCACCCCTCCACTTT. Translated: CASREGQGGNSPLHF.

V and J are TRBV7-9 and TRBJ1-1, with 11 bases identical to TRBD1. V was clipped by 0 bases and J by 5 bases; unmatched bases: 8. Germline loops: CDR1 SEHNR, CDR2 FQNEAQ (reference sequence). This CDR3 comprises 17 residues. The CDR3 is CASSLATGTGGYTEAFF. The DNA of the CDR3 is TGTGCCAGCAGCTTAGCCACCGGGACAGGGGGTTATACTGAAGCTTTCTTT.

The chain uses TRBV7-2 and TRBJ2-5; a weak D match, TRBD1 (6 bases). V was trimmed by 5 bases and J by 0 bases, leaving 22 bases between them. The CDR3 is made up of 18 amino acids. Germline V lookup: CDR1 SGHTA, CDR2 FQGNSA. The CDR3 DNA follows: TGTGCCAGCAGCCGGAAAACCAGGGGATTGAGGGACCAAGAGACCCAGTACTTC. Translated: CASSRKTRGLRDQETQYF.

In DNA form, the CDR3 reads TGTGCCACCAGCAGAGGGACAGGGAATATTGAAAAACTGTTTTTT. Encoded protein: CATSRGTGNIEKLFF. The rearrangement uses TRBV15 and TRBJ1-4; 8 positions agree with TRBD1. Germline-derived CDR1 and CDR2 are LNHNV and YYDKDF (reference sequence). With 1 base clipped from V and 7 bases from J, the junction kept 5 bases outside the gene matches. This CDR3 spans 15 amino acids. Full variable domain (outside the CDR3, taken from reference TRBV15 and TRBJ1-4): DAMVIQNPRYQVTQFGKPVTLSCSQTLNHNVMYWYQQKSSQAPKLLFHYYDKDFNNEADTPDNFQSRRPNTSFCFLDIRSPGLGDTAMYLCATSRGTGNIEKLFFGSGTQLSVL.

This sequence joins TRBV11-3 and TRBJ1-1, with a possible D match to TRBD1 (5 bases). Germline lookup yields CDR1 SGHNT and CDR2 YENEEA. With 5 bases removed from V and 2 bases from J, the gap between germline ends came to 18 bases. This CDR3 has 16 residues. CDR3 region: CASSAARGGDNTEAFF. CDR3 sequence (DNA): TGTGCCAGCAGCGCTGCAAGGGGCGGGGATAACACTGAAGCTTTCTTT.

Remarks on this clone: Distinct nucleotide sequences in the sample also encode this CDR3. The chain links TRBV10-3 to TRBJ1-6; a possible D gene is TRBD1 (6 bases). Germline CDR1 ENHRY, CDR2 SYGVKD. The ends were cut back, 4 bases at V and 7 bases at J, with 11 bases in the middle. This CDR3 has 14 amino acids. This chain's CDR3 is CAISAGAENSPLHF. The DNA for the CDR3 is TGTGCCATCAGTGCAGGGGCCGAAAATTCACCCCTCCACTTT.

The chain combines TRBV9 with TRBJ1-1, with 8 bases lining up with TRBD1. Unmatched junction bases numbered 7, after V lost 3 bases and J lost 3 bases. Germline V gene sequence: CDR1 SGDLS, CDR2 YYNGEE. The CDR3 runs to 15 residues. The CDR3 loop is CASSARQGIDTEAFF. In nucleotides, the CDR3 is TGTGCCAGCAGCGCCAGACAGGGGATAGACACTGAAGCTTTCTTT. The variable domain in full, completed from reference TRBV9 and TRBJ1-1, reads DSGVTQTPKHLITATGQRVTLRCSPRSGDLSVYWYQQSLDQGLQFLIQYYNGEERAKGNILERFSAQQFPDLHSELNLSSLELGDSALYFCASSARQGIDTEAFFGQGTRLTVV.

This clone has a single count. The CDR3: CASSLLQTGQPQHF. CDR3 in DNA: TGTGCCAGCAGTTTATTACAGACGGGACAGCCCCAGCATTTT. This rearrangement joins TRBV28 to TRBJ1-5, with D hard to call. The CDR3 is 14 residues long. Germline assignment: CDR1 MDHEN and CDR2 SYDVKM. Trimming left V 1 base short and J 7 bases short, with 11 bases between.

The chain employs TRBV15 and TRBJ2-7, with TRBD2 identical over 9 bases. V lost 0 bases and J lost 9; bases outside the gene matches: 12. Germline V gene lookup returns CDR1 LNHNV and CDR2 YYDKDF (reference sequence). The CDR3 has 16 amino acids. The CDR3 here is CATSRDQSGRMQVQYF. CDR3 in DNA: TGTGCCACCAGCAGAGATCAGAGCGGGAGGATGCAGGTGCAGTACTTC.

The chain uses TRBV5-6 and TRBJ1-2; 11 bases are a match to TRBD1. Per germline, CDR1 SGHDT and CDR2 YYEEEE. CDR3 length equals 14 residues. V gave up 4 bases and J gave up 8 bases; unmatched junction bases: 7. CDR3 in amino acids: CASSGPGQGEGYTF. CDR3 in DNA: TGTGCCAGCAGCGGGCCGGGACAGGGGGAGGGCTACACCTTC.

This chain connects TRBV11-2 to TRBJ1-1; TRBD1 aligns across 8 bases. V shed 5 bases, J shed 4 bases, and the junction held 3 bases outside the gene matches. The CDR3 has 13 amino acids. Germline-derived CDR1 and CDR2 are SGHAT and FQNNGV. The CDR3 nucleotides read TGTGCCAGCAGCATGACAGGGGCCACTGAAGCTTTCTTT. It translates to CASSMTGATEAFF. Drawing the rest from reference TRBV11-2 and TRBJ1-1, the complete variable domain is EAGVAQSPRYKIIEKRQSVAFWCNPISGHATLYWYQQILGQGPKLLIQFQNNGVVDDSQLPKDRFSAERLKGVDSTLKIQPAKLEDSAVYLCASSMTGATEAFFGQGTRLTVV.

The chain combines TRBV5-8 with TRBJ1-2; possible D gene TRBD1, 6 bases. Germline loops: CDR1 SGHTS, CDR2 YDEGEE. With 6 bases removed from V and 8 bases from J, the gap between germline ends came to 23 bases. The CDR3 has 15 amino acids. CDR3 sequence reads: CASNERGGLLSGYTF. DNA of the CDR3: TGTGCCAGCAACGAACGGGGGGGCTTGCTTTCCGGCTACACCTTC.

The chain carries TRBV2 and TRBJ2-7, with TRBD1 identical over 7 bases. The CDR3 consists of 13 residues. The V and J ends lost 8 bases and 5 bases, in that order; junction bases with no gene match: 9. Germline-derived CDR1 and CDR2 are SNHLY and FYNNEI. CDR3 protein: CASQSNRGDEQYF. CDR3 sequence (DNA): TGTGCCAGCCAAAGCAACAGGGGAGACGAGCAGTACTTC.

The chain combines TRBV12-3 or TRBV12-4 with TRBJ1-1; D gene uncertain. The CDR3 totals 13 residues. Trimming shortened V by 3 bases and J by 1 base, and 6 bases separated the two germline ends. DNA for the CDR3: TGTGCCAGCAGTTTGGCTTCGAACACTGAAGCTTTCTTT. This codes for CASSLASNTEAFF.